This TCR beta chain was profiled in a study of cytomegalovirus exposure and HLA in healthy donors. Whole-study findings and limits: Later analysis placed DRB1 highest and HLA-C lowest in TCR association rates, which differed by HLA locus. Reported performance of the classifier showed diagnosis of cytomegalovirus status with high specificity and sensitivity. Versus the roughly 700-donor mean, an Asian-associated ancestry cluster reportedly showed fewer N-insertions in a later analysis. Relative to equally common others, HLA-associated TCR beta chains showed greater clonal expansion in a later analysis.

Comments on this clone: Its cognate antigen is unknown.

The PCR used 60 Vbeta and 13 Jbeta primers. Assay used: immunoSEQ multiplex PCR; TCRdb lists only in-frame clones, some missing. The sample includes more than 85,000 clones, more than 65% of them seen just once. Per germline, CDR1 SNHLY and CDR2 FYNNEI. Trimming cost V 4 bases and J 3 bases; bases outside gene matches: 6. This CDR3 contains 15 residues. The sequenced sample consisted of PBMCs. The chain combines TRBV2 with TRBJ2-3, with 8 bases identical to TRBD2. This TCR derives from a man under 40 in good health and CMV-seronegative. The CDR3 spells CASSGSGRSTDTQYF. The CDR3 nucleotides are TGTGCCAGCAGTGGGAGCGGGAGATCTACAGATACGCAGTATTTT. Together with reference TRBV2 and TRBJ2-3, the CDR3 gives the full variable domain: EPEVTQTPSHQVTQMGQEVILRCVPISNHLYFYWYRQILGQKVEFLVSFYNNEISEKSEIFDDQFSVERPDGSNFTLKIRSTKLEDSAMYFCASSGSGRSTDTQYFGPGTRLTVL.